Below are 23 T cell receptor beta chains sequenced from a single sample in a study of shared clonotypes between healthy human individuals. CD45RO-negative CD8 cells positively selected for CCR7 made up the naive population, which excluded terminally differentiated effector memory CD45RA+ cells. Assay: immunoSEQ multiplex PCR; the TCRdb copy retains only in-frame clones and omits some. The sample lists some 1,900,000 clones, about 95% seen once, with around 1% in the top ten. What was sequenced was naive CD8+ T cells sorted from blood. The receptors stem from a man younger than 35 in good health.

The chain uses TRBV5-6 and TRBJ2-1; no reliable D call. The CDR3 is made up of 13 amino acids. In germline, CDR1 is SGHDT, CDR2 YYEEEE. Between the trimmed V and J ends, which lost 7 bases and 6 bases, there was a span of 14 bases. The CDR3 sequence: CASEEGPGNEQFF. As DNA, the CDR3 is TGTGCCAGCGAGGAAGGCCCTGGCAATGAGCAGTTCTTC.

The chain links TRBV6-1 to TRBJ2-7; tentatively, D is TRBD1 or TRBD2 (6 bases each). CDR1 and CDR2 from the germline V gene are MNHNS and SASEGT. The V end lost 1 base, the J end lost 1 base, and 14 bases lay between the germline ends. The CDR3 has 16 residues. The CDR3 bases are TGTGCCAGCAGTGAAGACCCGGGGGCGGGGTCCTACGAGCAGTACTTC. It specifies CASSEDPGAGSYEQYF.

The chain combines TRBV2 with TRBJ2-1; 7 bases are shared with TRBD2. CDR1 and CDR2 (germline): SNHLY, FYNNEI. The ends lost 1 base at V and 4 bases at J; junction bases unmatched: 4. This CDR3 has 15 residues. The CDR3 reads CASSEVARGYNEQFF. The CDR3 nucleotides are TGTGCCAGCAGTGAAGTCGCGCGGGGGTACAATGAGCAGTTCTTC.

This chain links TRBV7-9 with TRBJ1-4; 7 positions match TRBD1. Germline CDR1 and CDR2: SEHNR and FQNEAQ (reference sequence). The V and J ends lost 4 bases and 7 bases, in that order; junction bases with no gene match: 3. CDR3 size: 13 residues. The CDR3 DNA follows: TGTGCCAGCAGCTCTACAGGGGTTGAAAAACTGTTTTTT. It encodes CASSSTGVEKLFF.

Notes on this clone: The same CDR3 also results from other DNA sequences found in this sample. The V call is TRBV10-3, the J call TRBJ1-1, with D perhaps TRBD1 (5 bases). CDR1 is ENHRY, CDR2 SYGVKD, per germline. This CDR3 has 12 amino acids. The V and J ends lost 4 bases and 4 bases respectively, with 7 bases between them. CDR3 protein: CAISGGGTEAFF. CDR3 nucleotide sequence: TGTGCCATCAGTGGGGGCGGCACTGAAGCTTTCTTT.

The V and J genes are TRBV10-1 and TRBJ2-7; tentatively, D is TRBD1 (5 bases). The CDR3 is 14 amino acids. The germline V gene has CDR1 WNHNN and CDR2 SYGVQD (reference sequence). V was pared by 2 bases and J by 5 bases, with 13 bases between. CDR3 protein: CASSEDPVRDEQYF. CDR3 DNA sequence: TGCGCCAGCAGTGAGGACCCAGTCAGGGACGAGCAGTACTTC.

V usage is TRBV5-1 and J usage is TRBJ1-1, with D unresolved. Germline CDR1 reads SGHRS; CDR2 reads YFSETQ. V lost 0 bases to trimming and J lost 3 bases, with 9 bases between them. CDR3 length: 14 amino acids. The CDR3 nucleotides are TGCGCCAGCAGCTTGGGGGCAGCTTACACTGAAGCTTTCTTT. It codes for CASSLGAAYTEAFF.

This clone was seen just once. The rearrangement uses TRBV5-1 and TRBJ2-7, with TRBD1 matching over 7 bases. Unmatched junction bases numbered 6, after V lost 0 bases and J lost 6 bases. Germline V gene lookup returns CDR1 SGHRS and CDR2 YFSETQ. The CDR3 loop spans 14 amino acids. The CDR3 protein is CASSLGQKGAEQYF. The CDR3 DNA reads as TGCGCCAGCAGCTTGGGACAGAAGGGGGCCGAGCAGTACTTC. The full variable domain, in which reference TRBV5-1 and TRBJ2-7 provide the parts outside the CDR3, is KAGVTQTPRYLIKTRGQQVTLSCSPISGHRSVSWYQQTPGQGLQFLFEYFSETQRNKGNFPGRFSGRQFSNSRSEMNVSTLELGDSALYLCASSLGQKGAEQYFGPGTRLTVT.

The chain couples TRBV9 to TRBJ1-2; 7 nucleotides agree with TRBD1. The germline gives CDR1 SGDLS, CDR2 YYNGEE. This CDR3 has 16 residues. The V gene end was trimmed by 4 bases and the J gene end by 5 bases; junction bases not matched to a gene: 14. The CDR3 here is CASSLTLTGVEYGYTF. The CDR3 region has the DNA TGTGCCAGCAGCCTGACCCTCACAGGGGTGGAGTATGGCTACACCTTC. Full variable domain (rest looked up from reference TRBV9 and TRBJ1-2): DSGVTQTPKHLITATGQRVTLRCSPRSGDLSVYWYQQSLDQGLQFLIQYYNGEERAKGNILERFSAQQFPDLHSELNLSSLELGDSALYFCASSLTLTGVEYGYTFGSGTRLTVV.

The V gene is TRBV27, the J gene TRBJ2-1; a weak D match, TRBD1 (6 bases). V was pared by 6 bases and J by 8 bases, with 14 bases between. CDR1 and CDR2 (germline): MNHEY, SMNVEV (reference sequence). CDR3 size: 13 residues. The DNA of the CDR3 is TGTGCCAGCAGAGGACAGAACCACGATGAGCAGTTCTTC. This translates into CASRGQNHDEQFF.

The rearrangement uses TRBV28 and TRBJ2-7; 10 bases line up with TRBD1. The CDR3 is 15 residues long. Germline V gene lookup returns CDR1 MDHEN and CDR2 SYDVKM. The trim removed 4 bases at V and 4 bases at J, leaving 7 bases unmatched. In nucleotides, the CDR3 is TGTGCCAGCAGTTCCGACAGGGGGCTTCTTTACGAGCAGTACTTC. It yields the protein CASSSDRGLLYEQYF. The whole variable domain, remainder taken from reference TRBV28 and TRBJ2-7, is DVKVTQSSRYLVKRTGEKVFLECVQDMDHENMFWYRQDPGLGLRLIYFSYDVKMKEKGDIPEGYSVSREKKERFSLILESASTNQTSMYLCASSSDRGLLYEQYFGPGTRLTVT.

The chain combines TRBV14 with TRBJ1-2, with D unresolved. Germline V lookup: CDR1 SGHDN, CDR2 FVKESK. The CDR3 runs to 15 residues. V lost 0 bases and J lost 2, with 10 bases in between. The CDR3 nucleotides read TGTGCCAGCAGCCAAGACGTTTGGCAGAACTATGGCTACACCTTC. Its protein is CASSQDVWQNYGYTF. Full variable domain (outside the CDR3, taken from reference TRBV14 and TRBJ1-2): EAGVTQFPSHSVIEKGQTVTLRCDPISGHDNLYWYRRVMGKEIKFLLHFVKESKQDESGMPNNRFLAERTGGTYSTLKVQPAELEDSGVYFCASSQDVWQNYGYTFGSGTRLTVV.

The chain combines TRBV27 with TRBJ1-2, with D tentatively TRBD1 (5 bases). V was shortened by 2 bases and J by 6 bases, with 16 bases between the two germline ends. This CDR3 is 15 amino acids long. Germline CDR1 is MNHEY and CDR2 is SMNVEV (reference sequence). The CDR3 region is CASSLGFGADDGYTF. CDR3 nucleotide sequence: TGTGCCAGCAGTTTAGGTTTTGGGGCCGACGATGGCTACACCTTC.

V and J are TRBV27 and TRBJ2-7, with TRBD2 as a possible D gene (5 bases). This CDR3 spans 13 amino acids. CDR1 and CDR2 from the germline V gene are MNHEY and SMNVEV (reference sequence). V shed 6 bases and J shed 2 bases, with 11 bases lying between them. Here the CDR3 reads CASSSAVTYEQYF. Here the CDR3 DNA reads TGTGCCAGCAGCTCAGCGGTTACCTACGAGCAGTACTTC.

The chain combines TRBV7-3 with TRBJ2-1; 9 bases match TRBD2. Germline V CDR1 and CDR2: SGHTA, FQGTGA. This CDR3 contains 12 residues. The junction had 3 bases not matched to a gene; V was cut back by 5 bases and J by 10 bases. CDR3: CASSLGTSEQFF. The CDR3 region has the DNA TGTGCCAGCAGCCTCGGGACTAGCGAGCAGTTCTTC.

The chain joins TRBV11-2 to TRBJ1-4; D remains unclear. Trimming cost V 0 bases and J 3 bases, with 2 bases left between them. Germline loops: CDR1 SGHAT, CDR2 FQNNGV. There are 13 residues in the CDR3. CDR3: CASSLEPNEKLFF. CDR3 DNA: TGTGCCAGCAGCTTAGAGCCTAATGAAAAACTGTTTTTT. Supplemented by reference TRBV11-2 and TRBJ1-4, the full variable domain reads EAGVAQSPRYKIIEKRQSVAFWCNPISGHATLYWYQQILGQGPKLLIQFQNNGVVDDSQLPKDRFSAERLKGVDSTLKIQPAKLEDSAVYLCASSLEPNEKLFFGSGTQLSVL.

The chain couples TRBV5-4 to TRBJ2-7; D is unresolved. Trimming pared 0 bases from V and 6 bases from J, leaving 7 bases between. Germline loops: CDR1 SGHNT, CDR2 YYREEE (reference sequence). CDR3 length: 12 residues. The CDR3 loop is CASSLGVSEQYF. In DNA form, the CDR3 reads TGTGCCAGCAGCTTGGGGGTTAGCGAGCAGTACTTC.

The CDR3 loop reads CASREQGAGTLTGGYTF. The CDR3 DNA reads TGTGCCAGCAGGGAACAGGGGGCGGGGACCTTGACTGGTGGCTACACCTTC. The V gene is TRBV27, the J gene TRBJ1-2; 9 bases match TRBD1. With V trimmed by 6 bases and J by 7 bases, 18 bases remained unmatched. CDR3 length equals 17 residues. Germline V lookup: CDR1 MNHEY, CDR2 SMNVEV (reference sequence).

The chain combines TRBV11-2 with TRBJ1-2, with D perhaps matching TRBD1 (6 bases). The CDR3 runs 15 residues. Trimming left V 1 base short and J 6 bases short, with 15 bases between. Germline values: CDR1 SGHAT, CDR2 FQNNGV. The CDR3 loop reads CASSLGLPTGDGYTF. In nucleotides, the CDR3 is TGTGCCAGCAGCTTAGGCCTTCCGACAGGCGATGGCTACACCTTC.

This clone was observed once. In nucleotides, the CDR3 is TGTGCCAGCAGTGAGGAGCCGGAGTACGAGCAGTACTTC. It is translated as CASSEEPEYEQYF. J is TRBJ2-7 and V is TRBV6-1; no clear D gene. The germline V gene encodes CDR1 MNHNS and CDR2 SASEGT. The CDR3 runs 13 residues. V was shortened by 3 bases and J by 4 bases, with 10 bases between the two germline ends.

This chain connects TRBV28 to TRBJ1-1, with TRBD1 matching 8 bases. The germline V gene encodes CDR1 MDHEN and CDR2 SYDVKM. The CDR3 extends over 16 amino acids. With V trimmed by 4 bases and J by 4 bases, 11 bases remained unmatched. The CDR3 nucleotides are TGTGCCAGCAGTTCCCCTCGTCTTACAGGGGGCACTGAAGCTTTCTTT. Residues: CASSSPRLTGGTEAFF.

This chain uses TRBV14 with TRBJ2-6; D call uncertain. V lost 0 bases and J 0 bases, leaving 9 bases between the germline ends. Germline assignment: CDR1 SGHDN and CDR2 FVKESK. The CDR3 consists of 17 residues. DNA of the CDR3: TGTGCCAGCAGCCAAGATGACCCTTTCTCTGGGGCCAACGTCCTGACTTTC. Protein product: CASSQDDPFSGANVLTF.

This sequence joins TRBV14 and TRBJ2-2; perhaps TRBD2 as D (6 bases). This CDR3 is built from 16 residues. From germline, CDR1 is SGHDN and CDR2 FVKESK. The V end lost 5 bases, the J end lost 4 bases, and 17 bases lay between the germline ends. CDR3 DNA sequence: TGTGCCAGCAGCGATAGACTAGATTGGGTCACCGGGGAGCTGTTTTTT. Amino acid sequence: CASSDRLDWVTGELFF.